The rows below give T cell receptor beta chains drawn from one sample of a study of T-cell reconstitution after alpha-beta-depleted transplantation in children. Via MiXCR, TCRdb re-called the PCR reads, giving one row per CDR3 protein. The data hold hundreds of thousands of distinct CDR3 sequences, with about a sixth observed a single time. The specimen was PBMCs, mostly from graft donor cells, collected 360 days after TCRalphabeta/CD19-depleted stem cell transplant. These receptors all come from a male patient between 2 and 15 years old who had a stem cell transplant for acute lymphoblastic leukemia, so the T cells may come from the graft donor. Both conserved end residues are part of each CDR3. A D gene is named only where the DNA matches it firmly. Size values are once, few and many counts, or a class for expanded clones, and some rows have none.

>TRBJ2-3|TRBV12-3/TRBV12-4|-|few
CASSLAVSDTQYF
TGTGCCAGCAGTTTAGCAGTGTCAGATACGCAGTATTTT
>TRBJ2-2|TRBV13|TRBD2|-
CASSFESGGPAGELFF
TGTGCCAGCAGCTTCGAATCGGGGGGGCCTGCCGGGGAGCTGTTTTTT
>TRBJ2-1|TRBV11-2|TRBD2|-
CASSSRGGGAVGDEQFF
TGTGCCAGCAGCTCCCGGGGCGGGGGGGCCGTTGGAGATGAGCAGTTCTTC
>TRBJ2-7|TRBV7-9|-|-
CASSSTGMGEQYF
TGTGCCAGCAGCTCGACAGGAATGGGGGAGCAGTACTTC
>TRBJ2-3|TRBV20-1|TRBD2|-
CSAPPPLRSGGIGDTQYF
TGCAGTGCCCCGCCGCCGCTTCGTAGCGGGGGGATCGGGGATACGCAGTATTTT
>TRBJ2-2|TRBV4-3|-|-
CASSQVWGVTGELFF
TGCGCCAGCAGCCAAGTCTGGGGGGTAACCGGGGAGCTGTTTTTT
>TRBJ2-7|TRBV12-3/TRBV12-4|TRBD1|-
CASSSWDSTYEQYF
TGTGCCAGCAGTTCTTGGGACAGCACCTACGAGCAGTACTTC
>TRBJ2-1|TRBV10-3|TRBD2|-
CAISEPSGAGGEQFF
TGTGCCATCAGTGAGCCCAGCGGGGCGGGGGGGGAGCAGTTCTTC
>TRBJ1-5|TRBV19|-|-
CASSTTGRYSNQPQHF
TGTGCCAGTAGTACCACGGGAAGATATAGCAATCAGCCCCAGCATTTT
>TRBJ2-2|TRBV12-3/TRBV12-4|-|few
CASGSETGELFF
TGTGCCAGCGGGTCGGAAACCGGGGAGCTGTTTTTT
>TRBJ2-5|TRBV5-1|TRBD2|few
CASSLGTSGGSQETQYF
TGCGCCAGCAGCTTGGGGACTAGCGGGGGATCCCAAGAGACCCAGTACTTC
>TRBJ2-1|TRBV12-3/TRBV12-4|TRBD2|many
CASSFGGGAYNEQFF
TGTGCCAGCAGTTTTGGCGGGGGGGCATACAATGAGCAGTTCTTC
>TRBJ1-5|TRBV12-3/TRBV12-4|-|few
CASSFRWNQPQHF
TGTGCCAGCAGTTTTAGGTGGAATCAGCCCCAGCATTTT
>TRBJ1-2|TRBV6-1|-|-
CASSEVEGTGYGYTF
TGTGCCAGCAGTGAAGTGGAAGGGACTGGATATGGCTACACCTTC
>TRBJ2-2|TRBV15|-|few
CATSRPDGVTGELFF
TGTGCCACCAGCAGGCCCGATGGGGTCACCGGGGAGCTGTTTTTT
>TRBJ2-5|TRBV6-2/TRBV6-3|-|few
CASSYRGGNYQETQYF
TGTGCCAGCAGTTACCGCGGTGGCAACTACCAAGAGACCCAGTACTTC
>TRBJ2-5|TRBV5-1|-|many
CASSSQETQYF
TGCGCCAGCAGCTCTCAAGAGACCCAGTACTTC
>TRBJ1-1|TRBV29-1|-|many
CSSAGDTEAFF
TGCAGCTCGGCTGGGGACACTGAAGCTTTCTTT
>TRBJ1-6|TRBV25-1|-|-
CASSEYDRSPLHF
TGTGCCAGCAGTGAGTACGATCGGTCACCCCTCCACTTT
>TRBJ1-1|TRBV6-1|-|-
CASGASGAFGRGNTEAFF
TGTGCCAGCGGGGCCAGTGGGGCGTTCGGAAGGGGTAACACTGAAGCTTTCTTT
>TRBJ2-1|TRBV5-1|-|many
CASSSGFGGRKQQPEQFF
TGCGCCAGCAGCTCGGGGTTTGGGGGGCGAAAGCAGCAACCTGAGCAGTTCTTC
>TRBJ1-3|TRBV12-3/TRBV12-4|-|few
CASSFGSGFDTIYF
TGTGCCAGCAGTTTCGGGAGTGGGTTTGACACCATATATTTT
>TRBJ1-3|TRBV27|-|few
CASSATTEGPRSGNTIYF
TGTGCCAGCAGTGCCACGACTGAAGGGCCTCGCTCTGGAAACACCATATATTTT
>TRBJ2-3|TRBV19|-|few
CASRREDTQYF
TGTGCCAGTAGAAGAGAGGATACGCAGTATTTT
>TRBJ1-1|TRBV27|-|-
CASRIGAQNTEAFF
TGTGCCAGCAGGATCGGAGCTCAGAACACTGAAGCTTTCTTT
>TRBJ1-1|TRBV30|-|-
CAWSATGSNTEAFF
TGTGCCTGGAGTGCCACCGGATCGAACACTGAAGCTTTCTTT
>TRBJ2-5|TRBV5-1|-|few
CASSLAKTQETQYF
TGCGCCAGCAGCTTGGCCAAGACTCAAGAGACCCAGTACTTC
>TRBJ2-3|TRBV12-3/TRBV12-4|TRBD2|few
CASSPGWRGGPDTQYF
TGTGCCAGCAGTCCCGGGTGGCGGGGGGGCCCAGATACGCAGTATTTT
>TRBJ2-2|TRBV7-6|-|-
CASSLIVSGELFF
TGTGCCAGCAGCTTAATCGTCAGCGGGGAGCTGTTTTTT
>TRBJ2-1|TRBV25-1|-|-
CASSEFPIRNEQFF
TGTGCCAGCAGTGAATTCCCCATCCGCAATGAGCAGTTCTTC
>TRBJ2-5|TRBV12-3/TRBV12-4|-|few
CASRKGGFPQETQYF
TGTGCCAGCAGAAAGGGGGGGTTCCCCCAAGAGACCCAGTACTTC
>TRBJ1-1|TRBV5-1|-|few
CASSLDRVRDKNTEAFF
TGCGCCAGCAGCTTGGACAGGGTAAGGGATAAGAACACTGAAGCTTTCTTT
>TRBJ2-2|TRBV4-3|-|-
CASSQDSIWLSSGELFF
TGCGCCAGCAGCCAAGATTCGATATGGCTTTCATCGGGGGAGCTGTTTTTT
>TRBJ2-7|TRBV7-8|-|-
CASSLAEIFFYEQYF
TGTGCCAGCAGCTTAGCGGAGATATTCTTCTACGAGCAGTACTTC
>TRBJ2-2|TRBV7-2|-|few
CASSLVHANTGELFF
TGTGCCAGCAGCTTGGTACACGCGAACACCGGGGAGCTGTTTTTT
>TRBJ1-5|TRBV27|-|few
CASSLSRLRGDNQPQHF
TGTGCCAGCAGTTTATCACGCTTACGCGGGGACAATCAGCCCCAGCATTTT
>TRBJ2-2|TRBV6-2/TRBV6-3|-|-
CASTKWISNTGELFF
TGTGCCAGCACAAAATGGATTTCTAACACCGGGGAGCTGTTTTTT
>TRBJ2-7|TRBV10-3|-|few
CAISAESGYPSYEQYF
TGTGCCATCAGTGCCGAAAGCGGGTACCCCTCCTACGAGCAGTACTTC
>TRBJ2-3|TRBV15|TRBD2|few
CATSGEGLGSDTQYF
TGTGCCACCAGCGGTGAGGGACTAGGAAGCGATACGCAGTATTTT
>TRBJ1-2|TRBV5-1|-|-
CASSLDREGYTF
TGCGCCAGCAGCTTGGACAGGGAAGGCTACACCTTC
>TRBJ2-7|TRBV5-1|TRBD1|many
CASRDRGYEQYF
TGCGCCAGCAGGGACAGGGGTTACGAGCAGTACTTC
>TRBJ2-5|TRBV7-3|-|few
CASSLSGTPYQETQYF
TGTGCCAGCAGCTTAAGTGGGACGCCGTACCAAGAGACCCAGTACTTC
>TRBJ2-7|TRBV28|TRBD2|many
CASSPGTSREQYF
TGTGCCAGCAGTCCCGGGACTAGTCGCGAGCAGTACTTC
>TRBJ1-1|TRBV7-8|-|-
CASSPAPSNTEAFF
TGTGCCAGCAGCCCCGCGCCATCGAACACTGAAGCTTTCTTT
>TRBJ2-5|TRBV10-2|-|-
CASGGSPAPETQYF
TGCGCCAGCGGGGGGTCCCCCGCCCCAGAGACCCAGTACTTC
>TRBJ2-1|TRBV20-1|-|many
CSARDRQAGRDEQFF
TGCAGTGCTAGAGATAGACAGGCCGGGCGTGATGAGCAGTTCTTC
>TRBJ2-1|TRBV29-1|-|few
CSVEGRANEQFF
TGCAGCGTTGAGGGCAGGGCCAATGAGCAGTTCTTC
>TRBJ1-1|TRBV5-1|-|few
CASSLQGLTEAFF
TGCGCCAGCAGCTTGCAGGGACTCACTGAAGCTTTCTTT
>TRBJ2-1|TRBV12-3/TRBV12-4|-|-
CASSPGTAYGEQFF
TGTGCCAGCAGTCCCGGTACCGCCTACGGGGAGCAGTTCTTC
>TRBJ1-5|TRBV29-1|-|few
CSVVTGPNRPQHF
TGCAGCGTTGTGACAGGCCCCAATCGGCCCCAGCATTTT
>TRBJ2-7|TRBV20-1|-|-
CSAVSLSPYEQYF
TGCAGTGCCGTCTCCTTGTCCCCCTACGAGCAGTACTTC
>TRBJ2-7|TRBV6-5|-|-
CASSYEVPWTVYEQYF
TGTGCCAGCAGCTACGAGGTACCGTGGACAGTCTACGAGCAGTACTTC
>TRBJ1-1|TRBV21-1|-|few
CASSQSGGGGDGAFF
TGTGCCAGCAGTCAAAGTGGAGGGGGAGGAGATGGAGCTTTCTTT
>TRBJ2-7|TRBV5-6|TRBD1|-
CASCLRQGYEQYF
TGTGCCAGCTGTCTAAGACAGGGGTACGAGCAGTACTTC
>TRBJ2-1|TRBV3-1|TRBD2|few
CASSPHSGGGALGEQFF
TGTGCCAGCAGCCCTCATAGCGGGGGGGGAGCCCTCGGCGAGCAGTTCTTC
>TRBJ2-5|TRBV5-1|TRBD2|many
CASSLGLAGETQYF
TGTGCCAGCAGCTTGGGACTAGCGGGAGAGACCCAGTACTTC
>TRBJ1-5|TRBV5-6|-|-
CASSLSSQSNQPQHF
TGTGCCAGCAGCTTGTCGTCACAGAGCAATCAGCCCCAGCATTTT
>TRBJ2-3|TRBV7-1|-|-
CARSSGPPDTQYF
TGTGCCAGGAGCTCGGGGCCCCCAGATACGCAGTATTTT
>TRBJ2-7|TRBV7-2|TRBD1|-
CASSLARTGEAYEQYF
TGTGCCAGCAGCTTAGCAAGGACAGGGGAAGCCTACGAGCAGTACTTC